Listed below are T cell receptor beta chains from one sample, sequenced in a study of shared clonotypes between healthy human individuals. Libraries were prepared by immunoSEQ multiplex PCR; TCRdb keeps only in-frame clonotypes and omits some of them. The table has about 2.1 million clones, more than 85% seen once; the top ten hold roughly 1.7%. Sequencing was done on a sample of naive CD8+ T cells from PBMCs. Every receptor here comes from a man aged 18 to 29 in good health. Some clones in this sample may be carry-over from other donors' samples. Both conserved end residues are trimmed from each CDR3. Fields, in order: J gene, V gene, clone size, D gene, CDR3 protein. The D gene is left open where the match is weak. Rows give clone size only sometimes, using once, few, many, or a class for an expanded clone.

J: TRBJ1-2
V: TRBV25-1
size: .
D: .
CDR3: ASSDAAEDNYGYT

J: TRBJ2-3
V: TRBV5-1
size: .
D: .
CDR3: ASSPTKRITDTQY

J: TRBJ2-7
V: TRBV5-6
size: once
D: .
CDR3: ASSQSQAGEQY

J: TRBJ2-7
V: TRBV27
size: .
D: .
CDR3: ASSWTGSGNEQY

J: TRBJ2-1
V: TRBV27
size: .
D: TRBD2
CDR3: ASSRSARAGGYNEQF

J: TRBJ2-7
V: TRBV4-3
size: .
D: TRBD1
CDR3: ASSWDRASYEQY

J: TRBJ2-7
V: TRBV27
size: .
D: TRBD2
CDR3: ASRKSGKAYEQY

J: TRBJ2-7
V: TRBV29-1
size: .
D: TRBD1
CDR3: SVTGDRYEQY

J: TRBJ1-3
V: TRBV4-2
size: .
D: TRBD1
CDR3: ASSPGQGAGNTIY

J: TRBJ2-7
V: TRBV27
size: .
D: .
CDR3: ASSWARGADEQY

J: TRBJ2-1
V: TRBV11-2
size: .
D: .
CDR3: ASSFKRASSYNEQF

J: TRBJ1-1
V: TRBV19
size: .
D: .
CDR3: ASSLDGSEAF

J: TRBJ2-7
V: TRBV7-2
size: .
D: .
CDR3: ASSVRDGLSYEQY

J: TRBJ2-7
V: TRBV29-1
size: once
D: TRBD2
CDR3: SVEGTSGRYPYEQY

J: TRBJ1-2
V: TRBV11-3
size: .
D: .
CDR3: ASSLEGGGDYGYT

J: TRBJ2-4
V: TRBV10-1
size: .
D: .
CDR3: ASSELGWETAKNIQY

J: TRBJ2-2
V: TRBV9
size: once
D: TRBD2
CDR3: ASTPSLAGDLGELF

J: TRBJ1-5
V: TRBV25-1
size: .
D: .
CDR3: ASSGPSGGQGQPQH

J: TRBJ2-7
V: TRBV7-9
size: .
D: .
CDR3: ASSLVPGLKEQY

J: TRBJ2-7
V: TRBV6-1
size: .
D: TRBD2
CDR3: ASSEWTSGYEQY

J: TRBJ1-5
V: TRBV27
size: .
D: .
CDR3: ASSHRQANQPQH

J: TRBJ2-1
V: TRBV27
size: .
D: .
CDR3: ASSFFPGQGGNEQF

J: TRBJ2-2
V: TRBV7-6
size: once
D: .
CDR3: ASMDGTGELF

J: TRBJ2-7
V: TRBV5-6
size: .
D: .
CDR3: ASSFNREQY

J: TRBJ2-5
V: TRBV29-1
size: once
D: .
CDR3: SVVSSPETQY

J: TRBJ1-5
V: TRBV9
size: .
D: .
CDR3: ASSPSGGNQPQH

J: TRBJ1-1
V: TRBV9
size: .
D: TRBD1
CDR3: ASSVGGQGRTEAF

J: TRBJ2-3
V: TRBV6-1
size: many
D: TRBD2
CDR3: ASSGSGSGADTQY

J: TRBJ2-1
V: TRBV11-2
size: .
D: .
CDR3: ASSLGGGTYNEQF

J: TRBJ1-1
V: TRBV30
size: few
D: .
CDR3: AWSPLTEAF

J: TRBJ2-5
V: TRBV19
size: .
D: .
CDR3: ASSISSREQETQY

J: TRBJ2-7
V: TRBV13
size: .
D: TRBD2
CDR3: ASSLEAGESHEQY

J: TRBJ1-2
V: TRBV19
size: .
D: .
CDR3: ASSPIGRGYGYT

J: TRBJ1-4
V: TRBV2
size: .
D: .
CDR3: ASLRNNEKLF

J: TRBJ2-7
V: TRBV13
size: .
D: .
CDR3: ASSFGGEPYEQY

J: TRBJ2-2
V: TRBV9
size: .
D: .
CDR3: ASSANLGRANTGELF

J: TRBJ2-3
V: TRBV18
size: once
D: .
CDR3: ASSSGGEDTQY

J: TRBJ1-1
V: TRBV10-3
size: once
D: TRBD1
CDR3: AISESYAGQGDWTEAF

J: TRBJ2-1
V: TRBV11-1
size: .
D: TRBD2
CDR3: ASSLRGAGADEQF

J: TRBJ2-7
V: TRBV9
size: .
D: .
CDR3: ASSAGSYEQY

J: TRBJ2-7
V: TRBV2
size: .
D: .
CDR3: ASRPGTFHEQY

J: TRBJ2-1
V: TRBV7-9
size: .
D: TRBD2
CDR3: ASSLEGLALNEQF

J: TRBJ2-7
V: TRBV7-9
size: .
D: TRBD2
CDR3: ASSPTGGRAYEQY

J: TRBJ2-7
V: TRBV29-1
size: .
D: .
CDR3: SVKASHEQY

J: TRBJ2-3
V: TRBV4-1
size: .
D: .
CDR3: ASSRDKGGFPSADTQY

J: TRBJ2-7
V: TRBV7-9
size: .
D: TRBD2
CDR3: ASSSPGGIGEQY

J: TRBJ1-2
V: TRBV18
size: .
D: .
CDR3: ASSLQRQAGIRADVGRGYT

J: TRBJ2-1
V: TRBV6-6
size: .
D: TRBD1
CDR3: ASSQVGTGGDEQF

J: TRBJ2-7
V: TRBV5-1
size: .
D: .
CDR3: ASSLFLGGDYEQY

J: TRBJ1-1
V: TRBV27
size: .
D: .
CDR3: ASSIGLTTEAF

J: TRBJ2-7
V: TRBV9
size: .
D: .
CDR3: AASRGGDLDEQY

J: TRBJ1-3
V: TRBV28
size: .
D: .
CDR3: ASSLIPGNTIY

J: TRBJ1-1
V: TRBV12-5
size: .
D: .
CDR3: ASGFAKGTFTEAF

J: TRBJ2-7
V: TRBV28
size: .
D: .
CDR3: ASSTYGEYEQY